This T cell receptor beta chain was identified in a study of CD8 T cells in ankylosing spondylitis. Whole-study results and caveats: Typical of ankylosing spondylitis blood, it appeared, was a TCR beta motif of several highly homologous variants. Disease-associated clones were reportedly significantly overrepresented in matched ankylosing spondylitis synovial fluid.

Only a few counts were recorded for this clonotype. Its antigen remains unidentified. TCRdb re-called the 5' RACE reads through MiXCR, storing one row per CDR3 protein. The sample records around 770,000 distinct CDR3 sequences, about 10% being singletons. This CDR3 is built from 14 residues. CDR1 is DFQATT and CDR2 is SNEGSKA in the germline V gene (reference sequence). The V gene lost 3 bases and the J gene lost 2 bases, with 13 bases spanning the gap. The TCR sequence derives from a male donor with ankylosing spondylitis. Sequenced input: blood, either unsorted or a sorted T cell fraction (not recorded which). The V and J genes are TRBV20-1 and TRBJ2-5, with a possible D match to TRBD2 (5 bases). The CDR3 coding sequence is TGCAGTGCTAGTCGGGGAGAAATACAAGAGACCCAGTACTTC. Translation: CSASRGEIQETQYF.